This is a list of T cell receptor beta chains from one sample in a study of shared T cell receptors in the human thymus. Profiling relied on immunoSEQ multiplex PCR, and the TCRdb table lists in-frame clones only, not all of them. The repertoire holds under 850,000 clones, with around 87% as singletons. This sample was shared with a second study, whose subject was human thymus T cells.

Sequencing was carried out using thymocytes. The receptor source for this set is a boy younger than two with a congenital heart defect. Both conserved end residues are part of each CDR3.

V	CDR3
TRBV6-4	CASSASGLAGVSYNEQFF
TRBV28	CASTGRAGRWTYNEQFF
TRBV4-2	CASSQEGTGRSDTQYF
TRBV4-1	CASSQAGLAGVNSYEQYF
TRBV4-3	CASSQKPGTDNYGYTF
TRBV6-6	CASSPTGAEETQYF
TRBV5-1	CASSLAGGPPYEQYF
TRBV4-1	CASSQVIRTALSGANVLTF
TRBV28	CASTRGGSNQPQHF
TRBV7-2	CASSSPKGQENTIYF